This TCR beta chain was captured by sequencing in a study of cytomegalovirus exposure and HLA in healthy donors. Notes on the study in general: A cluster of highly shared sequence variants was likely a sequencing artifact. Donor immune exposure was known only as CMV serostatus. Usually a TCR sequence was rare, but some public TCRs were found in many donors.

With regard to this clone: Its matching antigen is unknown.

This CDR3 contains 16 residues. V lost 7 bases to trimming and J lost 6 bases, with 21 bases between them. Germline V gene sequence: CDR1 MDHEN, CDR2 SYDVKM. This PCR relied on a set of 60 Vbeta primers and 13 Jbeta primers. The table came from immunoSEQ multiplex PCR; TCRdb's copy has only in-frame clones and leaves some out. The sample contains fewer than 200,000 clones, approximately 77% of which appear only once. This clonotype was obtained from a male donor in good health and CMV-seronegative. The rearrangement joins TRBV28 to TRBJ1-4; D is unclear. What was sequenced was PBMCs. The CDR3 nucleotides read TGTGCCAGCACACCGGGTCAAAGCGTATCTTATGAAAAACTGTTTTTT. Its protein is CASTPGQSVSYEKLFF.